This is a list of T cell receptor beta chains from one sample in a study of cytomegalovirus exposure and HLA in healthy donors. Clones were read by immunoSEQ multiplex PCR, and TCRdb kept only the in-frame ones, dropping some. The sample carries some 340,000 clones, about nine tenths recorded once. The sequencing input was PBMCs. These receptors originate from a woman in her twenties or thirties in good health and CMV-seropositive. Both conserved end residues are part of each CDR3. D genes are given only for firm matches. Clone size is given for some rows only: seen once, a few or many times, or a class if the clone is expanded.

TRBV6-5	TRBD1	NA	TRBJ1-2	CASRGGFGYGYTF	TGTGCCAGCAGAGGGGGCTTCGGCTATGGCTACACCTTC
TRBV5-1	TRBD2	few	TRBJ2-1	CASSLSLAGDEQFF	TGCGCCAGCAGCTTGAGTCTAGCGGGAGACGAGCAGTTCTTC
TRBV15	TRBD2	few	TRBJ2-1	CATSRDREDEQFF	TGTGCCACCAGCAGAGATCGGGAGGATGAGCAGTTCTTC
TRBV25-1	NA	once	TRBJ1-1	CASSEYKGEAFF	TGTGCCAGCAGTGAATATAAGGGGGAAGCTTTCTTT
TRBV5-6	NA	NA	TRBJ1-5	CASSLRVLAGLNQPQHF	TGTGCCAGCAGCCTACGAGTCCTGGCAGGTCTAAATCAGCCCCAGCATTTT
TRBV30	NA	NA	TRBJ2-7	CAWKRRADILHEQYF	TGTGCCTGGAAACGCCGGGCCGACATCCTCCACGAGCAGTACTTC
TRBV6-1	NA	NA	TRBJ1-5	CASSENGIQPQHF	TGTGCCAGCAGTGAAAACGGCATTCAGCCCCAGCATTTT
TRBV29-1	NA	few	TRBJ2-7	CSVEVGDQGYEQYF	TGCAGCGTTGAAGTCGGGGATCAGGGGTACGAGCAGTACTTC
TRBV28	NA	NA	TRBJ1-2	CASSEQRGYGYTF	TGTGCCAGCAGTGAACAGAGGGGCTATGGCTACACCTTC
TRBV9	TRBD2	NA	TRBJ2-1	CASSVAGGLNEQFF	TGTGCCAGCAGCGTAGCGGGAGGGTTAAATGAGCAGTTCTTC
TRBV4-3	TRBD2	NA	TRBJ2-1	CASSQGLAGGWEQFF	TGCGCCAGCAGCCAAGGACTAGCGGGAGGTTGGGAGCAGTTCTTC
TRBV7-2	TRBD2	NA	TRBJ2-7	CASSASGGAYEQYF	TGTGCCAGCAGCGCAAGCGGGGGGGCCTACGAGCAGTACTTC
TRBV5-6	TRBD2	NA	TRBJ2-3	CASSLELAGGTDTQYF	TGTGCCAGCAGCTTGGAATTAGCGGGCGGAACAGATACGCAGTATTTT
TRBV9	NA	NA	TRBJ1-4	CASSPRIGANEKLFF	TGTGCCAGCAGCCCTAGAATTGGGGCTAATGAAAAACTGTTTTTT
TRBV6-5	TRBD2	NA	TRBJ2-7	CASSYSGGAFHEQYF	TGTGCCAGCAGTTACTCCGGGGGGGCGTTTCACGAGCAGTACTTC
TRBV7-2	NA	NA	TRBJ2-1	CASSPPRPLMNNEQFF	TGTGCCAGCAGCCCCCCCCGGCCCCTTATGAACAATGAGCAGTTCTTC
TRBV27	TRBD2	NA	TRBJ2-1	CASSFQAGGLGNEQFF	TGTGCCAGCAGTTTCCAAGCGGGAGGCCTGGGCAATGAGCAGTTCTTC
TRBV6-5	TRBD1	NA	TRBJ2-2	CASSFGQGANTGELFF	TGTGCCAGCAGTTTCGGACAGGGGGCGAACACCGGGGAGCTGTTTTTT
TRBV5-1	NA	once	TRBJ2-7	CASSLEVRSSYEQYF	TGCGCCAGCAGCTTGGAGGTCAGGAGCTCCTACGAGCAGTACTTC
TRBV6-5	TRBD2	NA	TRBJ2-1	CASSSSGDYNEQFF	TGTGCCAGCAGTTCTAGCGGGGACTACAATGAGCAGTTCTTC
TRBV5-5	TRBD2	NA	TRBJ2-7	CASSQGLAGSYEQYF	TGTGCCAGCAGCCAAGGACTAGCGGGATCCTACGAGCAGTACTTC
TRBV27	NA	NA	TRBJ1-1	CASSLGGWGTEAFF	TGTGCCAGCAGTTTAGGGGGGTGGGGAACTGAAGCTTTCTTT
TRBV30	TRBD1	NA	TRBJ1-2	CARWDRPAGYTF	TGTGCCAGATGGGACAGACCGGCTGGCTACACCTTC
TRBV9	NA	NA	TRBJ1-1	CASSVKGANTEAFF	TGTGCCAGCAGCGTCAAGGGAGCGAACACTGAAGCTTTCTTT
TRBV7-9	NA	NA	TRBJ2-3	CASSLAGWGNTQYF	TGTGCCAGCAGCTTAGCGGGCTGGGGGAATACGCAGTATTTT
TRBV9	NA	NA	TRBJ2-7	CASSVEYYSYEQYF	TGTGCCAGCAGCGTAGAGTACTATTCCTACGAGCAGTACTTC
TRBV7-3	NA	few	TRBJ2-7	CASSPTRGYEQYF	TGTGCCAGCAGCCCAACCCGTGGGTACGAGCAGTACTTC
TRBV28	TRBD1	NA	TRBJ1-2	CASIRQGFHGYTF	TGTGCCAGCATCCGACAGGGATTCCATGGCTACACCTTC
TRBV4-3	NA	NA	TRBJ2-3	CASSQGLSQGSGDTQYF	TGCGCCAGCAGCCAAGGATTAAGTCAGGGGTCCGGGGATACGCAGTATTTT
TRBV11-2	NA	NA	TRBJ2-1	CASSLGLSVHNEQFF	TGTGCCAGCAGCTTAGGGCTCTCCGTTCACAATGAGCAGTTCTTC
TRBV7-2	NA	NA	TRBJ1-1	CASSSSAPITEAFF	TGTGCCAGCAGCTCCTCCGCCCCGATCACTGAAGCTTTCTTT
TRBV6-6	TRBD1	NA	TRBJ1-2	CASKTGGHYGYTF	TGTGCCAGCAAGACAGGGGGCCACTATGGCTACACCTTC
TRBV2	TRBD1	few	TRBJ1-5	CASEGALGNQPQHF	TGTGCCAGCGAGGGGGCTCTGGGCAATCAGCCCCAGCATTTT
TRBV28	NA	NA	TRBJ2-2	CASTPRVATGELFF	TGTGCCAGCACCCCCCGGGTAGCCACCGGGGAGCTGTTTTTT
TRBV5-1	TRBD1	once	TRBJ1-2	CASLPWTGSSGYTF	TGCGCCAGCTTGCCCTGGACAGGCAGCAGCGGCTACACCTTC
TRBV4-1	NA	NA	TRBJ2-7	CASSLSLGYEQYF	TGCGCCAGCAGCCTGAGCCTAGGGTACGAGCAGTACTTC
TRBV29-1	NA	NA	TRBJ2-1	CSVATGTSYNEQFF	TGCAGCGTTGCGACCGGGACTTCCTACAATGAGCAGTTCTTC
TRBV9	TRBD1	NA	TRBJ1-1	CASSVGLDRDGDFF	TGTGCCAGCAGCGTCGGACTGGACAGGGATGGAGATTTCTTT
TRBV6-1	TRBD1	few	TRBJ1-1	CASSEATGGHTEAFF	TGTGCCAGCAGTGAAGCGACAGGGGGCCACACTGAAGCTTTCTTT
TRBV6-5	TRBD2	NA	TRBJ2-1	CASSSDSGISYNEQFF	TGTGCCAGCAGTTCGGATAGCGGGATCTCCTACAATGAGCAGTTCTTC
TRBV18	NA	NA	TRBJ1-6	CASSVGSAGGSPLHF	TGTGCCAGCTCAGTAGGGTCCGCCGGGGGTTCACCCCTCCACTTT
TRBV4-1	NA	once	TRBJ2-1	CASSLDDPAYNEQFF	TGCGCCAGCAGCCTAGACGACCCGGCCTACAATGAGCAGTTCTTC
TRBV2	NA	NA	TRBJ2-5	CASSGTNFETQYF	TGTGCCAGCAGTGGGACTAATTTTGAGACCCAGTACTTC
TRBV5-6	NA	NA	TRBJ2-2	CASSLGVPGELFF	TGTGCCAGCAGCCTGGGGGTTCCCGGGGAGCTGTTTTTT
TRBV11-3	NA	once	TRBJ2-1	CASSLYSGAVNEQFF	TGTGCCAGCAGCTTATACTCCGGCGCGGTAAATGAGCAGTTCTTC
TRBV6-1	NA	NA	TRBJ2-7	CASSEDGLALGYEQYF	TGTGCCAGCAGTGAAGATGGGCTAGCGTTGGGCTACGAGCAGTACTTC
TRBV10-3	NA	once	TRBJ1-1	CAIRQPLNTEAFF	TGTGCCATCAGACAGCCTTTGAACACTGAAGCTTTCTTT
TRBV27	TRBD1	NA	TRBJ1-5	CASSRRRTGEGQPQHF	TGTGCCAGCAGTAGAAGGCGAACAGGGGAAGGTCAGCCCCAGCATTTT
TRBV20-1	NA	NA	TRBJ1-5	CSAMGEQPQHF	TGCAGTGCTATGGGGGAACAGCCCCAGCATTTT
TRBV2	TRBD1	NA	TRBJ2-5	CATIGQGQETQYF	TGTGCCACCATCGGACAGGGACAAGAGACCCAGTACTTC
TRBV12-5	NA	NA	TRBJ1-1	CASGLVNSREVPEAFF	TGTGCTAGTGGTTTGGTAAACAGCCGTGAAGTCCCTGAAGCTTTCTTT